This T cell receptor beta chain was profiled in a study of memory CD4+ T cells and cytomegalovirus serostatus. Data came from immunoSEQ multiplex PCR; TCRdb stores just in-frame clones and leaves some out. The top ten clones hold approximately 1.2% of a sample with roughly 40,000 clones, over 60% of them seen once. Whole-study findings and limits: The CMV-associated TCR signature appears largely within the CD4+ memory repertoire. Each of approximately 61 CMV-associated TCRbeta sequences occurred in one to five individuals.

CDR1 and CDR2 (germline): LNHDA, SQIVND (reference sequence). The CDR3 runs 18 residues. V lost 8 bases and J lost 0; bases outside the gene matches: 11. Single viable CD3+CD4+CD8-CD45RO+ cells were sorted as the memory CD4+ T cells. Note on this clone: Antigen: not known.

The sequenced sample consisted of memory CD4+ T cells from blood. This TCR derives from an adult in good health and CMV-seronegative. This sequence joins TRBV19 and TRBJ2-1; 12 bases match TRBD2. The CDR3 sequence is CASSRGLAGGSSYNEQFF. In DNA form, the CDR3 reads TGTGCCAGTTCTAGGGGTCTAGCGGGAGGGAGCTCCTACAATGAGCAGTTCTTC. Using reference TRBV19 and TRBJ2-1 for the parts outside the CDR3, the full variable domain is DGGITQSPKYLFRKEGQNVTLSCEQNLNHDAMYWYRQDPGQGLRLIYYSQIVNDFQKGDIAEGYSVSREKKESFPLTVTSAQKNPTAFYLCASSRGLAGGSSYNEQFFGPGTRLTVL.